The present entry profiles one TCR beta chain with its context. Sequencing was performed with immunoSEQ multiplex PCR; in TCRdb, only in-frame clones are kept and a portion is missing. The repertoire holds 2 million to 2.5 million clones, with 85% to 95% as singletons. Only CD45RO-negative cells positively selected for CCR7 counted as naive CD8 cells, so terminally differentiated effector memory CD45RA+ cells were excluded. These data originate in a study of shared clonotypes between healthy human individuals. Sequenced material: naive CD8+ T cells sorted from blood. The clonotype originates from a man aged 18 to 30 in good health.

CDR3 sequence: CASSPKLQRGNEQFF. CDR3 nucleotide sequence: TGTGCCAGCAGTCCTAAATTACAACGGGGCAATGAGCAGTTCTTC. This chain uses TRBV6-5 with TRBJ2-1; tentative D call: TRBD2 (5 bases). Per the germline V gene, CDR1 is MNHEY and CDR2 is SVGAGI. The CDR3 length is 15 residues. V was cut by 5 bases and J by 6 bases, with 17 bases left in between.